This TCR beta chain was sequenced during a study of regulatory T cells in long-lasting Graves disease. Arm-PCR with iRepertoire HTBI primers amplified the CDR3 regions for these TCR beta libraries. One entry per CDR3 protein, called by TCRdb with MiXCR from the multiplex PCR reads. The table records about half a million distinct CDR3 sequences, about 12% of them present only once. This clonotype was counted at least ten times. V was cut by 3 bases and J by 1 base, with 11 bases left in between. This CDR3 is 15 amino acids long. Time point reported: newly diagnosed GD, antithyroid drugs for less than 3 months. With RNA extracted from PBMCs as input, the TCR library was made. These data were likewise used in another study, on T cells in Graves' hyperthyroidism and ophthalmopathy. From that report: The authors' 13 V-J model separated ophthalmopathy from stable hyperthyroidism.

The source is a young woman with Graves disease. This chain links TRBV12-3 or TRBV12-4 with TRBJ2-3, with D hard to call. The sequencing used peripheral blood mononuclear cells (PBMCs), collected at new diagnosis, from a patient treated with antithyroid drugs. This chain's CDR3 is CASSFGRAGTDTQYF. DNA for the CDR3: TGTGCCAGCAGTTTTGGGCGAGCCGGCACAGATACGCAGTATTTT.